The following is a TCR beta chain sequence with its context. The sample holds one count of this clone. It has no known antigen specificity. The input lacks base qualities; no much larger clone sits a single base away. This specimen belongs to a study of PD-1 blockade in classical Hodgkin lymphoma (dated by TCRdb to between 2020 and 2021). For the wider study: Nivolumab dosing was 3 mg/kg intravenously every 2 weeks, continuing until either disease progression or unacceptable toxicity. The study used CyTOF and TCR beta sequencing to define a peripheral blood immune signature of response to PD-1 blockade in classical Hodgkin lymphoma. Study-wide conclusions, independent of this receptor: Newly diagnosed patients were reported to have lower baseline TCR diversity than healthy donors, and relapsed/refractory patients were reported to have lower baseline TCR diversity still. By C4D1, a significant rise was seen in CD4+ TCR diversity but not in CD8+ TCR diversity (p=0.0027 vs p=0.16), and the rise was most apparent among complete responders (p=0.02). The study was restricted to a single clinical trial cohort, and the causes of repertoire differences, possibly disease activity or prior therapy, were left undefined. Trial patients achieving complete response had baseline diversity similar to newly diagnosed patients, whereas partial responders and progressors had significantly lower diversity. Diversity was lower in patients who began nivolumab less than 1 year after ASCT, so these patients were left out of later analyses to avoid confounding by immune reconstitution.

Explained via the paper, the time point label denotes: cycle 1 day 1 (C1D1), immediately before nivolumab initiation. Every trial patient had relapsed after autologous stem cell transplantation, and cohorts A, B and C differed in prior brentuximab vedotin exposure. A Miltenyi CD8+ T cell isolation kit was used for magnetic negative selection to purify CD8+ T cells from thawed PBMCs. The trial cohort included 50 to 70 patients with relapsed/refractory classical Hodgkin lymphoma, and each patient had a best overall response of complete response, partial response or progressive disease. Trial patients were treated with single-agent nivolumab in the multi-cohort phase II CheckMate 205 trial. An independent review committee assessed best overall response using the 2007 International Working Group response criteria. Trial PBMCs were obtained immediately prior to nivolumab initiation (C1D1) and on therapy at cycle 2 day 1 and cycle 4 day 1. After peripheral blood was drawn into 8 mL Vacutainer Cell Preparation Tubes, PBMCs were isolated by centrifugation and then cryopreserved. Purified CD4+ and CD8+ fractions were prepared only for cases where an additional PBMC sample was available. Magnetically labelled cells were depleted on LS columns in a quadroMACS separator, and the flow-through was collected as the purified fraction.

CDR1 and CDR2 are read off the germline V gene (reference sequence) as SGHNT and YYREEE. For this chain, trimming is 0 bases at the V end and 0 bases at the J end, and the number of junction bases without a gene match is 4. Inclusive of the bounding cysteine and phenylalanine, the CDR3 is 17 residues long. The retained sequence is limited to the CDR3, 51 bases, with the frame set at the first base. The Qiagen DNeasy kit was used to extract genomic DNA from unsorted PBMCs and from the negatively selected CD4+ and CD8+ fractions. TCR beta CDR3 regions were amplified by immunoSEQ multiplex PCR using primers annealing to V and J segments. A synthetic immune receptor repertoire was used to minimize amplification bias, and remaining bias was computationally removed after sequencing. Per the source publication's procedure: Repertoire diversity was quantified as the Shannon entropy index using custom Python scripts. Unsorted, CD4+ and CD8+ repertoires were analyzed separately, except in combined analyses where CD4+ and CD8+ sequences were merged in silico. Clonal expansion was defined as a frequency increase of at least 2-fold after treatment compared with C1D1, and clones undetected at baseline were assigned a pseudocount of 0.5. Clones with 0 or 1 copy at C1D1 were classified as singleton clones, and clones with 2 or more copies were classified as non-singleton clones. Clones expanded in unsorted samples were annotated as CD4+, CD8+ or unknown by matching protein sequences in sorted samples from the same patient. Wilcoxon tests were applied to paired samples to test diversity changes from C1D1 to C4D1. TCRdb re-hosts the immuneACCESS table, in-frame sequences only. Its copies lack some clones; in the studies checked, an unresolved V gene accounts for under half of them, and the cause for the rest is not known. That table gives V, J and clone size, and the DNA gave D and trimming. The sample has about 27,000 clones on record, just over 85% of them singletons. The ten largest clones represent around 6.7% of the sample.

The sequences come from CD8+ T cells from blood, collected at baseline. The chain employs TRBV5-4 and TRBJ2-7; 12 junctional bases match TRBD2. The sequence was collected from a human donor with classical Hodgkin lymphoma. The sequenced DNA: TGTGCCAGCAGCTTGGCTGCTAGCGGGAGGGCCTCCTACGAGCAGTACTTC. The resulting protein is CASSLAASGRASYEQYF.